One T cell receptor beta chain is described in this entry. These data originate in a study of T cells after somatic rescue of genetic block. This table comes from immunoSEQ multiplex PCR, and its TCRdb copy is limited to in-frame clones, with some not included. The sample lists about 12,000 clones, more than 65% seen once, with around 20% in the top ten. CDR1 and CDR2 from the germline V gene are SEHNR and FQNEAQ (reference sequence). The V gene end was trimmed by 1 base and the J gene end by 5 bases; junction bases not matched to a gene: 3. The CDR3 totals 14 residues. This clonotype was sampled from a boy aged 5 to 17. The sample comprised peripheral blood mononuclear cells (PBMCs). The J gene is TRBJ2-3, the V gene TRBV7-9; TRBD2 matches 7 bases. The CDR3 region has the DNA TGTGCCAGCAGCTTAGGGCCGGGGGGAGATACGCAGTATTTT. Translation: CASSLGPGGDTQYF.